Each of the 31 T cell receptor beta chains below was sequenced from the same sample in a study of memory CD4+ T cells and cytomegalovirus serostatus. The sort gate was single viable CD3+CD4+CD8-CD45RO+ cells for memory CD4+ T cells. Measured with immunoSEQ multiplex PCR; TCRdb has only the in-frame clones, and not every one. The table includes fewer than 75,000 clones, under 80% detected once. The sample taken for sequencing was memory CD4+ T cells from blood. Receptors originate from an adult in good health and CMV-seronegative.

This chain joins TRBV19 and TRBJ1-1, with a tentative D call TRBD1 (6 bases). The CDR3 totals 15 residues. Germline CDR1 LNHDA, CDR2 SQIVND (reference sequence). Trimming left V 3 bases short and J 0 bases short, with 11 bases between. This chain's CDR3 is CASSIRTAVNTEAFF. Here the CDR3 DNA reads TGTGCCAGTAGTATTAGGACAGCCGTGAACACTGAAGCTTTCTTT.

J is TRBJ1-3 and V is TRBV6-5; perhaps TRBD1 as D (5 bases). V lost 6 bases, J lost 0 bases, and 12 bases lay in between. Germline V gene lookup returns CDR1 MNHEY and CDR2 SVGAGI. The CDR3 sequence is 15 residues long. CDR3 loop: CASSTRARSGNTIYF. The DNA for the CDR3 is TGTGCCAGCAGCACCAGGGCCCGCTCTGGAAACACCATATATTTT.

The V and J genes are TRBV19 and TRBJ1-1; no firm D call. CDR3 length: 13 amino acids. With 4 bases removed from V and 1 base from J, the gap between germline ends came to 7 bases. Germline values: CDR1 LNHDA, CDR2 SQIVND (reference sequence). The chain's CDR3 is CASSTTANTEAFF. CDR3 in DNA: TGTGCCAGTAGTACCACAGCGAACACTGAAGCTTTCTTT.

The DNA for the CDR3 is TGTGCCAGCTCACCCGTAGCCGGGACTGAAGCTTTCTTT. It specifies CASSPVAGTEAFF. V gene TRBV18 combines with J gene TRBJ1-1; D is unclear. The germline V gene encodes CDR1 KGHSH and CDR2 LQKENI. This CDR3 spans 13 amino acids. Trimming took 3 bases from V and 5 from J, leaving 10 bases between them.

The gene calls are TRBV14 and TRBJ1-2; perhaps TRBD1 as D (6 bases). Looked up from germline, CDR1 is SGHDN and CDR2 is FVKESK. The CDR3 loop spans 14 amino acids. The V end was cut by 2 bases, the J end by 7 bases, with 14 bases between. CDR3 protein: CASSQTWGAGGYTF. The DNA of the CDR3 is TGTGCCAGCAGCCAAACGTGGGGGGCCGGTGGCTACACCTTC.

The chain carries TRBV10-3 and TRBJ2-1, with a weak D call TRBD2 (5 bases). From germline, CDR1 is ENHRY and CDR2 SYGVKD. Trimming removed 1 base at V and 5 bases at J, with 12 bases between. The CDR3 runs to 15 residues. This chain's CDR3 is CAISEFTSGNNEQFF. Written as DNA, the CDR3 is TGTGCCATCAGTGAGTTCACTAGTGGTAACAATGAGCAGTTCTTC.

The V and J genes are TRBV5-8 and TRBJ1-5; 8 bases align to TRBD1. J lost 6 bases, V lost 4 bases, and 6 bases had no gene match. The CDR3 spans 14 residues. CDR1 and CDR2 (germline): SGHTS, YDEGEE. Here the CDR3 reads CASSIGTGSQPQHF. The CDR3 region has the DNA TGTGCCAGCAGCATCGGGACAGGTAGTCAGCCCCAGCATTTT.

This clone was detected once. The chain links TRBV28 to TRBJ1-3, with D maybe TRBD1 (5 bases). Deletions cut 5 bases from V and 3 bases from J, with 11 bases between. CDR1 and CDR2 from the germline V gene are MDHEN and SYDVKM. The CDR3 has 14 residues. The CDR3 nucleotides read TGTGCCAGCAGTGCCGGGGGAGGTGGAAACACCATATATTTT. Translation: CASSAGGGGNTIYF.

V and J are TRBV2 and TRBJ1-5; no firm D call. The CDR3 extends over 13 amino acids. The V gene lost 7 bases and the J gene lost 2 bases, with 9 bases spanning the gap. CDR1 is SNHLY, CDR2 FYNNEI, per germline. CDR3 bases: TGTGCCAGCATTTCAGATGGCAATCAGCCCCAGCATTTT. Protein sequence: CASISDGNQPQHF.

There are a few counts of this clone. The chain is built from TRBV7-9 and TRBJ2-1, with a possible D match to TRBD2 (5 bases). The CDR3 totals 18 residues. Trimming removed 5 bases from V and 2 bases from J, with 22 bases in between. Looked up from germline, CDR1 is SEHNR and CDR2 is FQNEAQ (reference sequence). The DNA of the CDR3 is TGTGCCAGCAGCCCGAAATGGCGTCTTAGCGTCCCCTACAATGAGCAGTTCTTC. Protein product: CASSPKWRLSVPYNEQFF.

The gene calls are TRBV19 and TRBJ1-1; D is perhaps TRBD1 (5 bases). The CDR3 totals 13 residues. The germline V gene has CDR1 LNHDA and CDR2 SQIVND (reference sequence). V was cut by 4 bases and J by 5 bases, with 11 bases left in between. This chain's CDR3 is CASSRGSWTEAFF. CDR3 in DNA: TGTGCCAGTAGTAGGGGGAGTTGGACTGAAGCTTTCTTT.

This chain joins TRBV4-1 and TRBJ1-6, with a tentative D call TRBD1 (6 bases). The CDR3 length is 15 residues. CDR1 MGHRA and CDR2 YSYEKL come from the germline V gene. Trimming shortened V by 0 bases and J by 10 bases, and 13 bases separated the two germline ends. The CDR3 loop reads CASSQDAGARSPLHF. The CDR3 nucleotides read TGCGCCAGCAGCCAAGACGCGGGGGCGAGATCACCCCTCCACTTT.

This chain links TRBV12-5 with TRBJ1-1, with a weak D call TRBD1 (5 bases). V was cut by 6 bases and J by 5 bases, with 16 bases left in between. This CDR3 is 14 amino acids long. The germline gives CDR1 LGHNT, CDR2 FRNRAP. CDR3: CASGSRDDGTEAFF. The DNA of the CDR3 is TGTGCTAGTGGCTCCAGGGATGATGGGACTGAAGCTTTCTTT.

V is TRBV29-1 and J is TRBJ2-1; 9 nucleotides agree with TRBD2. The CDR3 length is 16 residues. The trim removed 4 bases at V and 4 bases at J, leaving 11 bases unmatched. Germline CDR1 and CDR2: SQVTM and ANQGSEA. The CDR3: CSVGPGGGRGYNEQFF. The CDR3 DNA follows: TGCAGCGTTGGCCCCGGGGGCGGGAGGGGATACAATGAGCAGTTCTTC.

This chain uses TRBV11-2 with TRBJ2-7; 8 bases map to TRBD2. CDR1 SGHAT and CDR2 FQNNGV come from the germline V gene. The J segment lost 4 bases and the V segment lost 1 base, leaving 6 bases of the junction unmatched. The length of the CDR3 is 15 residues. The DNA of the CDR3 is TGTGCCAGCAGCTTAGCGCGGGGGGCGGGTTACGAGCAGTACTTC. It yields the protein CASSLARGAGYEQYF.

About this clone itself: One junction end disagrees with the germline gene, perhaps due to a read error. CDR3 sequence (DNA): TGTGCTAGCAGCCCCACGACAGGTGGGGAGACCCAGTACTTC. The encoded protein is CASSPTTGGETQYF. The V call is TRBV7-7, the J call TRBJ2-5; weak D call: TRBD1 (6 bases). The CDR3 runs to 14 residues. Germline CDR1 reads SSHAT; CDR2 reads FNYEAQ (reference sequence).

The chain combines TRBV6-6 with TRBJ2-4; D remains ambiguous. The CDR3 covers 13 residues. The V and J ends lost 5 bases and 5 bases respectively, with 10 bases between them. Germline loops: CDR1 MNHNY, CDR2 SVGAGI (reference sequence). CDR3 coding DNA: TGTGCCAGCAGTATCGGCACGGAAAACATTCAGTACTTC. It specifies CASSIGTENIQYF.

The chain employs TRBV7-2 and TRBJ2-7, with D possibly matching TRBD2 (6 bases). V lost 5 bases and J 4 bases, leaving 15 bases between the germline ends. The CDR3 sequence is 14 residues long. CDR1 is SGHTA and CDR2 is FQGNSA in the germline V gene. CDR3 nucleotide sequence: TGTGCCAGCAGCGCCCCAATCCGGGGGTACGAGCAGTACTTC. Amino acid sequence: CASSAPIRGYEQYF.

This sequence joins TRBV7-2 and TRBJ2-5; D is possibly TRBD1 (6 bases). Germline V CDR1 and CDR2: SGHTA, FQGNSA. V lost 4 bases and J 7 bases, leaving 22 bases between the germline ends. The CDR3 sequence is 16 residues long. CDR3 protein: CASSSPWTESGVTQYF. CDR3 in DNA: TGTGCCAGCAGCTCGCCCTGGACAGAGAGCGGCGTGACCCAGTACTTC.

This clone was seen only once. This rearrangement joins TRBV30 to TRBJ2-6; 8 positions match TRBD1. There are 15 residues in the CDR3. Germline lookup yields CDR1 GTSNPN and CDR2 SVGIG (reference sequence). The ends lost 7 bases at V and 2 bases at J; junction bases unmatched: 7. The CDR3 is CAYTGGQAGANVLTF. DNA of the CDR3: TGTGCCTATACAGGGGGTCAAGCTGGGGCCAACGTCCTGACTTTC.

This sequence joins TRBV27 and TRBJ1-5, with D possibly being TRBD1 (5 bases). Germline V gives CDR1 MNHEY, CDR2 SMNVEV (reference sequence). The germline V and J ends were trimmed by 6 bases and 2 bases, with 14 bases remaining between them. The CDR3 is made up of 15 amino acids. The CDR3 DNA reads TGTGCCAGCAGCCCCGGGACGGGTGGCAATCAGCCCCAGCATTTT. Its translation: CASSPGTGGNQPQHF.

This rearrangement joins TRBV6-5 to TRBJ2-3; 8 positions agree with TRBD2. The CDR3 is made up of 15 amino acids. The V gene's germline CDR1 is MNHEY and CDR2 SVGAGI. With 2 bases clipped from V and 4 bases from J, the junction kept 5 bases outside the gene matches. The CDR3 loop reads CASSYSGGRPDTQYF. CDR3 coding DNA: TGTGCCAGCAGTTACAGCGGGGGTAGGCCAGATACGCAGTATTTT.

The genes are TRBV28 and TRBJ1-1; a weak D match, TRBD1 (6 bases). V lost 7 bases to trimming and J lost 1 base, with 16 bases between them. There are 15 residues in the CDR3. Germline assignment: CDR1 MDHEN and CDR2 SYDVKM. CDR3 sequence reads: CASNPRAQGNTEAFF. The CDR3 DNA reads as TGTGCCAGCAACCCGCGGGCACAGGGGAACACTGAAGCTTTCTTT.

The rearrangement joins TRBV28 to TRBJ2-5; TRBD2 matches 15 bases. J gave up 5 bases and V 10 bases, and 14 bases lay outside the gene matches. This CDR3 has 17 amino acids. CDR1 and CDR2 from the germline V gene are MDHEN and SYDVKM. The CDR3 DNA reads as TGTGCCACCCGGGGACTAGCGGGAGGTCGAGTGGGGGAGACCCAGTACTTC. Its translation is CATRGLAGGRVGETQYF.

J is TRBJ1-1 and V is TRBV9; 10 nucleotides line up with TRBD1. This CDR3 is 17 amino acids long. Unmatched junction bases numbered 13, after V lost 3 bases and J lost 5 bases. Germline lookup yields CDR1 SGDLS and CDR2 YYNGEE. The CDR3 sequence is CASSGVRPGQGYTEAFF. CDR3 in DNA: TGTGCCAGCAGCGGGGTGAGGCCGGGACAGGGGTATACTGAAGCTTTCTTT.

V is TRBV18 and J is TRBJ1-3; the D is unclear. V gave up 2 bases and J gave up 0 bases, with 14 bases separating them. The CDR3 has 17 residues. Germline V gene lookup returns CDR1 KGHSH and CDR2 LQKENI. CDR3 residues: CASSPIPGRSSGNTIYF. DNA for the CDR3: TGTGCCAGCTCACCAATCCCGGGCAGAAGCTCTGGAAACACCATATATTTT.

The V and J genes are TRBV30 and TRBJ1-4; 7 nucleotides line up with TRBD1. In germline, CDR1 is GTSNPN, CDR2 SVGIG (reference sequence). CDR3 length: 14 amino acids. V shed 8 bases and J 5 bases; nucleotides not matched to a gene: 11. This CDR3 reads CAHQTGALNEKLFF. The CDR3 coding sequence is TGTGCCCACCAAACAGGGGCCCTAAATGAAAAACTGTTTTTT.

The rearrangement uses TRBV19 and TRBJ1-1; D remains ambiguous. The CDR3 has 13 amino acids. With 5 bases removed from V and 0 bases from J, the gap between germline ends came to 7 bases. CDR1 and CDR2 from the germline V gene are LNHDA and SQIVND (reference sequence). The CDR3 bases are TGTGCCAGTAGTCCGCTCTTGAACACTGAAGCTTTCTTT. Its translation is CASSPLLNTEAFF. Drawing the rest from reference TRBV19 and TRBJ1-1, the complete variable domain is DGGITQSPKYLFRKEGQNVTLSCEQNLNHDAMYWYRQDPGQGLRLIYYSQIVNDFQKGDIAEGYSVSREKKESFPLTVTSAQKNPTAFYLCASSPLLNTEAFFGQGTRLTVV.

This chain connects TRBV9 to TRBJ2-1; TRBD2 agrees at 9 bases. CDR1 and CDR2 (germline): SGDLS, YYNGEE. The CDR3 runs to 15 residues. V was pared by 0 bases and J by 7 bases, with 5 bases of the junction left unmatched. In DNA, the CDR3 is TGTGCCAGCAGCGTAGTAGGGACTAGCCGGAATGAGCAGTTCTTC. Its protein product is CASSVVGTSRNEQFF.

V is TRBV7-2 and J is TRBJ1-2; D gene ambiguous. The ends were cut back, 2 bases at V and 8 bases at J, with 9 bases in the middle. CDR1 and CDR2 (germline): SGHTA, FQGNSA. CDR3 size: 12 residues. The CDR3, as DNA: TGTGCCAGCAGCTTAAGAGTGGGAGGCTACACCTTC. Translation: CASSLRVGGYTF.

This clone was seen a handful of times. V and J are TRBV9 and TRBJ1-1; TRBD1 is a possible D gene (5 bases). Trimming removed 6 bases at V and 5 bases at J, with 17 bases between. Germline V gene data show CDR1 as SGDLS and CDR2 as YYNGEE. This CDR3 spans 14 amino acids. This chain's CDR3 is CASTREGWGTEAFF. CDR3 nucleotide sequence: TGTGCCAGCACTCGTGAGGGATGGGGGACTGAAGCTTTCTTT.